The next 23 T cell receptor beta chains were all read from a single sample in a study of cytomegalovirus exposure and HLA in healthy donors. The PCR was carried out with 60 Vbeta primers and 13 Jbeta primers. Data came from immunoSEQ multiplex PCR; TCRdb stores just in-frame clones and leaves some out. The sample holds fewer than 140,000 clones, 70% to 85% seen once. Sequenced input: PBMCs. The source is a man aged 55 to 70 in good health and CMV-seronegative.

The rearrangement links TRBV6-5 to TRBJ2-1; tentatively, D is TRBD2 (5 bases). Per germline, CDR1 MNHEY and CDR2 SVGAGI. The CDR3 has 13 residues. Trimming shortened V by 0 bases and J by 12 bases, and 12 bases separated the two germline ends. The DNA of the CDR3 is TGTGCCAGCAGTTACTCGAGGGCGGCCGTGCAGTTCTTC. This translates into CASSYSRAAVQFF.

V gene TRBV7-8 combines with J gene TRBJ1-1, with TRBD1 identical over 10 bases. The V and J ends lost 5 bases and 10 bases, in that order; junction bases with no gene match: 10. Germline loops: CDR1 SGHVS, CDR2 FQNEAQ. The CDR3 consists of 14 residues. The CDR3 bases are TGTGCCAGCAGCGACCCGGGACAGGGGCAGCGAGCTTTCTTT. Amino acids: CASSDPGQGQRAFF.

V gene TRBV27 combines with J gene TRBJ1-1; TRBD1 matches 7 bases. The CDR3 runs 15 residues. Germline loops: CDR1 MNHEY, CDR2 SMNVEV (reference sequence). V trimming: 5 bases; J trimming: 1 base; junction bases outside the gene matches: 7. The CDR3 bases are TGTGCCAGCAGTCGAGGGGACAGAGGGAACACTGAAGCTTTCTTT. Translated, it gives CASSRGDRGNTEAFF.

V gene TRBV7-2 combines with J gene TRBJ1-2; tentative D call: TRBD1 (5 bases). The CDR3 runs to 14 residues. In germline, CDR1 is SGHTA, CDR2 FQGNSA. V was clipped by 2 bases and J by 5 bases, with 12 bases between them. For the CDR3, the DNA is TGTGCCAGCAGCTTAAACGCTGGGGGGTATGGCTACACCTTC. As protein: CASSLNAGGYGYTF.

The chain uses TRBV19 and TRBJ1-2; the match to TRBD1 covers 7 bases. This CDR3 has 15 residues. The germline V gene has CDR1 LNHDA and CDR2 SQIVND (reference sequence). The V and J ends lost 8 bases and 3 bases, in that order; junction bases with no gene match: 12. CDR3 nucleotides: TGTGCCAGTTCAAAAGACAGGGCCCAATACTATGGCTACACCTTC. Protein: CASSKDRAQYYGYTF.

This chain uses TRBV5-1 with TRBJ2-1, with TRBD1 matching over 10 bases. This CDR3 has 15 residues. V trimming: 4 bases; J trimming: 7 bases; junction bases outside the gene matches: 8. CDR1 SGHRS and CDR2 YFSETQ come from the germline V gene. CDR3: CASSPGQGDPNEQFF. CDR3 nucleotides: TGCGCCAGCAGCCCAGGACAGGGGGATCCGAATGAGCAGTTCTTC.

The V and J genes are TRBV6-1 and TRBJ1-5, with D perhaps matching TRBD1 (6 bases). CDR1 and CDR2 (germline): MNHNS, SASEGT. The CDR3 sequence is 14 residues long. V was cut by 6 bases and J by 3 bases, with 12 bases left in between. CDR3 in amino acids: CASRTTGYNQPQHF. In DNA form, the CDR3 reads TGTGCCAGCAGGACCACAGGGTACAATCAGCCCCAGCATTTT.

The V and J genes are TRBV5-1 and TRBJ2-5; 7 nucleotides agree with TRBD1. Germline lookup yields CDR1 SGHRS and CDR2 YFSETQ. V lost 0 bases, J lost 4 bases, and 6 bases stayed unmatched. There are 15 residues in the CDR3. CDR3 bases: TGCGCCAGCAGCTTGGGACAGGGTAACGGAGAGACCCAGTACTTC. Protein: CASSLGQGNGETQYF.

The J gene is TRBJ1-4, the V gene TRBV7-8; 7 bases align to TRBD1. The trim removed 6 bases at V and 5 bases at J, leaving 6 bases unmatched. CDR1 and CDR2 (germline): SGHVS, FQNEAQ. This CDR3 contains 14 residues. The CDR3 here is CASRRGTVNEKLFF. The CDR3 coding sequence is TGTGCCAGCAGACGAGGGACAGTAAATGAAAAACTGTTTTTT.

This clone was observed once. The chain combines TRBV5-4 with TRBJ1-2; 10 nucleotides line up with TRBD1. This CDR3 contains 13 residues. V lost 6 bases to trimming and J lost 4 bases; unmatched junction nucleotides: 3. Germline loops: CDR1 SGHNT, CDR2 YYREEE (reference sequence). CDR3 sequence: CASTRDRGYGYTF. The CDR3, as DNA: TGTGCCAGCACCCGGGACAGGGGCTATGGCTACACCTTC.

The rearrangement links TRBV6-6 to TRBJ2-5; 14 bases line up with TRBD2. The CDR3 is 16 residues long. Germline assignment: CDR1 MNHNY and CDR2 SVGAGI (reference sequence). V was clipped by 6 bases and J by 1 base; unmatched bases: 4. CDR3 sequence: CASSRLAGGPQETQYF. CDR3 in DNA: TGTGCCAGCAGCCGACTAGCGGGGGGGCCCCAAGAGACCCAGTACTTC.

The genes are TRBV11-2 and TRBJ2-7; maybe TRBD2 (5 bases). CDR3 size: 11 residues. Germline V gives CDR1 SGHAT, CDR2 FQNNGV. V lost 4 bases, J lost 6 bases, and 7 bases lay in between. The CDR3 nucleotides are TGTGCCAGCAGCTCCCGGGGCGAGCAGTACTTC. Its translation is CASSSRGEQYF.

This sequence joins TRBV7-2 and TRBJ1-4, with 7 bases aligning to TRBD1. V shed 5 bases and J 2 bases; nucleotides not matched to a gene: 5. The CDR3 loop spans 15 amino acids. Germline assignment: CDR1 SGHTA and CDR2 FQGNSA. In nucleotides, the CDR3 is TGTGCCAGCAGCACTAGACAGGGTACTAATGAAAAACTGTTTTTT. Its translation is CASSTRQGTNEKLFF.

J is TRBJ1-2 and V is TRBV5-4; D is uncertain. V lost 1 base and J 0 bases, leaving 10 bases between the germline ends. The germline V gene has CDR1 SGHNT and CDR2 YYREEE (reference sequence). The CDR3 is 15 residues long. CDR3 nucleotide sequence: TGTGCCAGCAGCTTGTTGCAGATACCTAACTATGGCTACACCTTC. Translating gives CASSLLQIPNYGYTF.

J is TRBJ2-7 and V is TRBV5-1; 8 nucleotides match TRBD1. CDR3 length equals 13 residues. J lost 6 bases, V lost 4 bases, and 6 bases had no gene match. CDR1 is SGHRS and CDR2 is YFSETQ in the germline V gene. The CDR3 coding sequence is TGCGCCAGCAGCGTGCAGGGGGCGGGCGAGCAGTACTTC. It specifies CASSVQGAGEQYF.

The CDR3 spells CASRSLGHIQNTEAFF. For the CDR3, the DNA is TGTGCCAGCAGATCCCTTGGACACATTCAGAACACTGAAGCTTTCTTT. This chain links TRBV28 with TRBJ1-1, with D possibly matching TRBD1 (5 bases). V was pared by 6 bases and J by 1 base, with 18 bases between. In germline, CDR1 is MDHEN, CDR2 SYDVKM. This CDR3 is built from 16 residues.

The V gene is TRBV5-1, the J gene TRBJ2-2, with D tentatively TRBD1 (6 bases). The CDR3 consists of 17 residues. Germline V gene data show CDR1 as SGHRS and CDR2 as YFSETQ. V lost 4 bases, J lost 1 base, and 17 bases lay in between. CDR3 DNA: TGCGCCAGCAGCCCCCCTCCGGGACACCAGAACACCGGGGAGCTGTTTTTT. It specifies CASSPPPGHQNTGELFF.

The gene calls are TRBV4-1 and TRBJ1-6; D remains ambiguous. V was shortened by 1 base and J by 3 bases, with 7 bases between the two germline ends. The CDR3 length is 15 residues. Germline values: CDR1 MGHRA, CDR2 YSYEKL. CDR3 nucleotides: TGCGCCAGCAGCCAAGGTGACTACTATAATTCACCCCTCCACTTT. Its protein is CASSQGDYYNSPLHF.

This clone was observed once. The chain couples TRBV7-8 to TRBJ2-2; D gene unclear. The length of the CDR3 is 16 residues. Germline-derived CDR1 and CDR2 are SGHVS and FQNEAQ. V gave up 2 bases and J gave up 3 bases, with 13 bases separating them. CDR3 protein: CASSLSARRDTGELFF. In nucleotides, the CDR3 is TGTGCCAGCAGCTTATCGGCTAGACGAGACACCGGGGAGCTGTTTTTT.

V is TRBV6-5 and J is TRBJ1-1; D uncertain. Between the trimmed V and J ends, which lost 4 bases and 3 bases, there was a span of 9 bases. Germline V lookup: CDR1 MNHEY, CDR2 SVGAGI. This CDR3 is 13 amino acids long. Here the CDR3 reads CASSSESDTEAFF. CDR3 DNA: TGTGCCAGCAGTTCCGAATCGGACACTGAAGCTTTCTTT.

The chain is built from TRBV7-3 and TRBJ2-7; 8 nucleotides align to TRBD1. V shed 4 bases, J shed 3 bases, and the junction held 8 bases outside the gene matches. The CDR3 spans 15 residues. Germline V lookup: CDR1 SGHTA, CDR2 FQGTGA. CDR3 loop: CASSSTGGWLYEQYF. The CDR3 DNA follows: TGTGCCAGCAGCTCTACAGGGGGATGGCTCTACGAGCAGTACTTC.

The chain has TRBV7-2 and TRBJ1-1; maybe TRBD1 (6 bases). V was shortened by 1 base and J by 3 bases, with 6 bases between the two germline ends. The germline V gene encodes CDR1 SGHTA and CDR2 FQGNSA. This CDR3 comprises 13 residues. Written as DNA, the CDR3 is TGTGCCAGCAGCTTAGAGGGGGACACTGAAGCTTTCTTT. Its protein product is CASSLEGDTEAFF.

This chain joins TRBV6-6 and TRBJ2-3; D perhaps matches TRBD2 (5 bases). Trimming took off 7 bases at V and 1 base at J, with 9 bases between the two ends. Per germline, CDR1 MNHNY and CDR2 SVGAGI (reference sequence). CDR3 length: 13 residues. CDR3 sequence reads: CASKDSGTDTQYF. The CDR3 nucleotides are TGTGCCAGCAAGGACTCTGGCACAGATACGCAGTATTTT.